Each of the 18 T cell receptor beta chains below was sequenced from the same sample in a study of cytomegalovirus exposure and HLA in healthy donors. Amplification used 60 Vbeta primers and 13 Jbeta primers. Method: immunoSEQ multiplex PCR; TCRdb's copy keeps in-frame clones and lacks some. The sample contains around 140,000 clones, roughly 70% of which appear only once. Material: PBMCs. The receptor set was obtained from a woman in her fifties or sixties in good health and CMV-seropositive.

The CDR3 nucleotides read TGCAGCCCCAGGACAGGGCGAGGTACGCAGTATTTT. This sequence encodes CSPRTGRGTQYF. The chain combines TRBV29-1 with TRBJ2-3; 8 bases fit TRBD1. This CDR3 is built from 12 residues. From germline, CDR1 is SQVTM and CDR2 ANQGSEA. V lost 8 bases and J lost 8; bases outside the gene matches: 9.

This sequence joins TRBV29-1 and TRBJ1-1; D remains unclear. Germline CDR1 and CDR2: SQVTM and ANQGSEA. V lost 5 bases, J lost 10 bases, and 14 bases lay in between. The length of the CDR3 is 11 residues. The CDR3 spells CSVHSEGGAFF. CDR3 DNA sequence: TGCAGCGTTCATAGCGAGGGTGGAGCTTTCTTT.

The J gene is TRBJ2-7, the V gene TRBV5-6; TRBD1 matches 9 bases. V shed 4 bases, J shed 4 bases, and the junction held 6 bases outside the gene matches. Germline CDR1 reads SGHDT; CDR2 reads YYEEEE. This CDR3 region has 14 residues. The CDR3 loop is CASSPRTGVYEQYF. The CDR3 coding sequence is TGTGCCAGCAGCCCCCGGACAGGGGTTTACGAGCAGTACTTC.

The DNA for the CDR3 is TGTGCCAGCAGCTCGCGGGGTACCTACAATGAGCAGTTCTTC. Its translation is CASSSRGTYNEQFF. This chain joins TRBV9 and TRBJ2-1; D might be TRBD2 (6 bases). Germline CDR1 SGDLS, CDR2 YYNGEE. The CDR3 is 14 residues long. Trimming left V 4 bases short and J 2 bases short, with 10 bases between.

The chain has TRBV6-1 and TRBJ2-4; TRBD1 might be the D (6 bases). The CDR3 sequence is 12 residues long. Per germline, CDR1 MNHNS and CDR2 SASEGT. With 7 bases removed from V and 6 bases from J, the gap between germline ends came to 10 bases. The CDR3 DNA follows: TGTGCCAGCACCCCGGACAGAAACATTCAGTACTTC. Its protein product is CASTPDRNIQYF.

V gene TRBV27 combines with J gene TRBJ1-1; 9 bases are a match to TRBD1. Germline V lookup: CDR1 MNHEY, CDR2 SMNVEV (reference sequence). The length of the CDR3 is 14 residues. Trimming cost V 5 bases and J 7 bases; bases outside gene matches: 8. The CDR3, as DNA: TGTGCCAGCAGTCCAATACCGGGACAGGGTGAAGCTTTCTTT. Encoded protein: CASSPIPGQGEAFF.

The chain joins TRBV2 to TRBJ2-3; D is undetermined. CDR1 SNHLY and CDR2 FYNNEI come from the germline V gene. The CDR3 extends over 16 amino acids. With 2 bases removed from V and 0 bases from J, the gap between germline ends came to 12 bases. Here the CDR3 reads CASSEFGRSSTDTQYF. DNA for the CDR3: TGTGCCAGCAGTGAATTCGGCAGGTCTAGCACAGATACGCAGTATTTT.

V is TRBV5-4 and J is TRBJ2-1; weak D call: TRBD1 (6 bases). This CDR3 has 14 amino acids. Germline V gives CDR1 SGHNT, CDR2 YYREEE (reference sequence). V lost 5 bases and J lost 7, with 16 bases in between. The CDR3 DNA is TGTGCCAGCAGTCAACCGGGACATAGGAATGAGCAGTTCTTC. It translates to CASSQPGHRNEQFF.

The rearrangement uses TRBV18 and TRBJ2-7; 9 nucleotides match TRBD2. CDR1 and CDR2 (germline): KGHSH, LQKENI. J gave up 3 bases and V 2 bases, and 2 bases lay outside the gene matches. The CDR3 contains 14 residues. DNA of the CDR3: TGTGCCAGCTCACCAGCTAGCGGGGACTACGAGCAGTACTTC. Translated, it gives CASSPASGDYEQYF. Complete variable domain (other parts from reference TRBV18 and TRBJ2-7): NAGVMQNPRHLVRRRGQEARLRCSPMKGHSHVYWYRQLPEEGLKFMVYLQKENIIDESGMPKERFSAEFPKEGPSILRIQQVVRGDSAAYFCASSPASGDYEQYFGPGTRLTVT.

The chain is built from TRBV30 and TRBJ1-4, with 8 nucleotides matching TRBD1. The germline CDR1 and CDR2 sequences are GTSNPN and SVGIG (reference sequence). This CDR3 comprises 14 residues. V lost 3 bases and J lost 0; bases outside the gene matches: 0. Written as DNA, the CDR3 is TGTGCCTGGAGCAGGGGGCCAACTAATGAAAAACTGTTTTTT. This encodes CAWSRGPTNEKLFF.

The chain combines TRBV28 with TRBJ2-7, with D uncertain. Per the germline V gene, CDR1 is MDHEN and CDR2 is SYDVKM. Trimming left V 6 bases short and J 6 bases short, with 18 bases between. The CDR3 is 14 amino acids. The chain's CDR3 is CASSAPGLTTEQYF. DNA of the CDR3: TGTGCCAGCAGCGCCCCGGGTCTCACCACCGAGCAGTACTTC.

The J gene is TRBJ2-5, the V gene TRBV5-6; D might be TRBD2 (5 bases). The CDR3 has 15 residues. The V end was cut by 0 bases, the J end by 5 bases, with 14 bases between. Germline lookup yields CDR1 SGHDT and CDR2 YYEEEE. CDR3 nucleotide sequence: TGTGCCAGCAGCTTGGTGGCCAAGGGAGCGGAGACCCAGTACTTC. Amino acids: CASSLVAKGAETQYF.

This clone has more than one count but fewer than ten. The chain uses TRBV27 and TRBJ2-7; TRBD2 might be the D (6 bases). With 5 bases removed from V and 2 bases from J, the gap between germline ends came to 13 bases. The CDR3 has 14 residues. Germline values: CDR1 MNHEY, CDR2 SMNVEV (reference sequence). The CDR3 loop reads CASSGGGSAYEQYF. For the CDR3, the DNA is TGTGCCAGCAGTGGCGGAGGGAGTGCCTACGAGCAGTACTTC.

The sample holds one count of this clone. This chain links TRBV6-1 with TRBJ2-1; 7 nucleotides match TRBD1. The germline V gene has CDR1 MNHNS and CDR2 SASEGT. Trimming removed 4 bases from V and 6 bases from J; junction bases left unmatched: 15. The CDR3 is 17 amino acids. The CDR3 protein is CASSGALTGLYRNEQFF. CDR3 coding DNA: TGTGCCAGCAGTGGGGCCCTGACAGGGCTGTATCGCAATGAGCAGTTCTTC.

CDR3 bases: TGCGCCAGCAGCGGAGCAGTAATGAACACTGAAGCTTTCTTT. It codes for CASSGAVMNTEAFF. The chain employs TRBV5-1 and TRBJ1-1; D gene ambiguous. This CDR3 region has 14 residues. The germline V and J ends were trimmed by 4 bases and 0 bases, with 10 bases remaining between them. Germline V gene data show CDR1 as SGHRS and CDR2 as YFSETQ.

This chain's CDR3 is CASSLTGTGEQPQHF. For the CDR3, the DNA is TGTGCCAGCAGCCTTACCGGGACAGGGGAACAGCCCCAGCATTTT. The chain couples TRBV4-2 to TRBJ1-5, with 10 bases that match TRBD1. The V segment lost 4 bases and the J segment 7 bases; nucleotides outside the gene matches: 7. Germline CDR1 and CDR2: LGHNA and YNFKEQ. The CDR3 covers 15 residues.

On this clone itself: The DNA is left out, because the CDR3 cannot be placed on it with certainty; the CDR3 is given as TCRdb lists it. This rearrangement joins TRBV6-6 to TRBJ1-5. Germline values: CDR1 MNHNY, CDR2 SVGAGI (reference sequence). The CDR3 numbers 13 amino acids, ends counted. The CDR3 here is CASSSSSNQPQHF.

The chain has TRBV5-1 and TRBJ1-5; tentative D call: TRBD1 (6 bases). Germline V gives CDR1 SGHRS, CDR2 YFSETQ. The CDR3 has 15 residues. V was trimmed by 1 base and J by 1 base, leaving 9 bases between them. CDR3 DNA sequence: TGCGCCAGCAGCTTGACAGGGTTGAGCAATCAGCCCCAGCATTTT. Its protein product is CASSLTGLSNQPQHF.